This T cell receptor beta chain is from a study of CD8+ T cells in alopecia areata. Overall study: Tofacitinib therapy took 6 to 18 months; 6 months off drug came after. General study results and limits: Patients showed less clear TCR sequence sharing than mice, possibly partly because of HLA diversity. Greater clonality was observed in lesional scalp samples, especially alopecia totalis/universalis, versus normal scalp.

Of note for this clone: Its antigen remains unidentified.

Trimming left V 0 bases short and J 2 bases short, with 7 bases between. Germline CDR1 is SGDLS and CDR2 is YYNGEE. The CDR3 runs 14 residues. Following RNA extraction, reverse transcription yielded cDNA that acted as the sequencing template. Sequencing was performed with immunoSEQ multiplex PCR; in TCRdb, only in-frame clones are kept and a portion is missing. The sample lists 90,000 to 100,000 clones, nearly 45% occurring once. Sorting of CD4+ and CD8+ T cells was performed on PBMCs. The TCR was taken from a human donor with alopecia areata. Sample: CD4+ T cells sorted from blood. The chain joins TRBV9 to TRBJ2-3, with D uncertain. CDR3: CASSVGSLTDTQYF. The CDR3 coding sequence is TGTGCCAGCAGCGTAGGATCCCTCACAGATACGCAGTATTTT.